The 25 T cell receptor beta chains below come from one sample, sequenced in a study of T-cell reconstitution after alpha-beta-depleted transplantation in children. For TCRbeta, the library was prepared with unique molecular identifiers. Using its own MiXCR run on the PCR reads, TCRdb lists one record per CDR3 protein. The sample lists approximately 500,000 distinct CDR3 sequences, roughly 27% occurring once. Here the sequenced sample was PBMCs, taken before TCRalphabeta/CD19-depleted stem cell transplant. The receptors here all came from a boy younger than two with Wiskott-Aldrich syndrome, due to receive a stem cell transplant.

This clonotype was observed a handful of times. The chain carries TRBV7-9 and TRBJ2-1; a weak D match, TRBD2 (6 bases). The CDR3 runs to 14 residues. The V and J ends lost 5 bases and 8 bases respectively, with 16 bases between them. The germline V gene encodes CDR1 SEHNR and CDR2 FQNEAQ (reference sequence). CDR3 bases: TGTGCCAGCAGCCCAGTGGCGGGACCGGATGAGCAGTTCTTC. Translating gives CASSPVAGPDEQFF.

The CDR3 DNA follows: TGTGCCAGCACGGGGCGTCGGGAGACCCAGTACTTC. This sequence encodes CASTGRRETQYF. V usage is TRBV28 and J usage is TRBJ2-5; the D call may be TRBD1 or TRBD2 (5 bases each). V dropped 7 bases and J dropped 5 bases, with 11 bases sitting between them. The CDR3 totals 12 residues. Germline values: CDR1 MDHEN, CDR2 SYDVKM.

This chain links TRBV20-1 with TRBJ2-7; 11 positions match TRBD1. Germline loops: CDR1 DFQATT, CDR2 SNEGSKA (reference sequence). V shed 6 bases, J shed 3 bases, and the junction held 4 bases outside the gene matches. This CDR3 spans 13 amino acids. DNA of the CDR3: TGCAGTGCGGGGACAGGGGGACGCTACGAGCAGTACTTC. It is translated as CSAGTGGRYEQYF.

The chain carries TRBV12-3 or TRBV12-4 and TRBJ2-5; 8 nucleotides align to TRBD1. The CDR3 covers 14 residues. V lost 2 bases to trimming and J lost 4 bases; unmatched junction nucleotides: 3. CDR3 amino acids: CASSLQGALETQYF. The CDR3 nucleotides are TGTGCCAGCAGTTTACAGGGGGCTCTAGAGACCCAGTACTTC.

The CDR3 DNA reads TGTGCCAGCAGCTTCGGGACAGGGAGGATCGGAAACACCATATATTTT. It specifies CASSFGTGRIGNTIYF. The chain joins TRBV11-2 to TRBJ1-3; 9 positions agree with TRBD1. Unmatched junction bases numbered 7, after V lost 3 bases and J lost 4 bases. The germline CDR1 and CDR2 sequences are SGHAT and FQNNGV. This CDR3 has 16 amino acids.

The chain combines TRBV27 with TRBJ2-4; 9 bases map to TRBD1. Trimming took 7 bases from V and 4 from J; bases not matched to a gene: 8. CDR1 and CDR2 (germline): MNHEY, SMNVEV (reference sequence). CDR3 size: 15 residues. CDR3 loop: CASTTQGQGKNIQYF. The DNA of the CDR3 is TGTGCCAGCACAACTCAGGGACAGGGTAAAAACATTCAGTACTTC.

This chain uses TRBV18 with TRBJ2-3; the match to TRBD2 covers 8 bases. V shed 4 bases, J shed 0 bases, and the junction held 6 bases outside the gene matches. Looked up from germline, CDR1 is KGHSH and CDR2 is LQKENI. This CDR3 contains 16 residues. The CDR3 is CASSRTSGASTDTQYF. The CDR3, as DNA: TGTGCCAGCTCACGTACTAGCGGAGCTAGCACAGATACGCAGTATTTT.

The chain employs TRBV12-3 or TRBV12-4 and TRBJ2-3; the D gene is possibly TRBD2 (5 bases). This CDR3 comprises 15 residues. The V and J ends lost 5 bases and 6 bases respectively, with 18 bases between them. CDR3 nucleotides: TGTGCCAGCAGTCCACGGCTACTAGTTTCGGATACGCAGTATTTT. Protein sequence: CASSPRLLVSDTQYF.

This chain links TRBV20-1 with TRBJ2-5; 7 bases align to TRBD2. The CDR3 spans 14 residues. Per germline, CDR1 DFQATT and CDR2 SNEGSKA (reference sequence). Unmatched junction bases numbered 12, after V lost 4 bases and J lost 7 bases. The CDR3 region has the DNA TGCAGTGCTACGACTAGCAGCTCCTTTGGGACCCAGTACTTC. This gives the protein CSATTSSSFGTQYF.

The chain uses TRBV20-1 and TRBJ2-2; D may correspond to TRBD1 or TRBD2 (5 bases each). This CDR3 has 15 amino acids. Trimming took off 2 bases at V and 1 base at J, with 11 bases between the two ends. Germline assignment: CDR1 DFQATT and CDR2 SNEGSKA (reference sequence). The CDR3 DNA follows: TGCAGTGCTAGACGCCCGGGACGGAACACCGGGGAGCTGTTTTTT. Protein: CSARRPGRNTGELFF.

In its sample, this clonotype was seen a few times. J is TRBJ2-3 and V is TRBV12-3 or TRBV12-4; 13 bases are shared with TRBD2. With V trimmed by 3 bases and J by 5 bases, 5 bases remained unmatched. The CDR3 sequence is 16 residues long. CDR3 residues: CASSLGLAGPGDTQYF. The CDR3, as DNA: TGTGCCAGCAGTTTGGGACTAGCGGGGCCCGGAGATACGCAGTATTTT.

This clonotype has a count of ten or more. The J gene is TRBJ2-5, the V gene TRBV18; D is possibly TRBD2 (5 bases). Germline V gene lookup returns CDR1 KGHSH and CDR2 LQKENI. V was pared by 8 bases and J by 5 bases, with 9 bases between. The CDR3 spans 11 residues. This CDR3 is CASSPGETQYF. In DNA, the CDR3 is TGTGCCAGCAGTCCGGGGGAGACCCAGTACTTC.

This clonotype was seen more than once but under ten times. The rearrangement uses TRBV7-2 and TRBJ1-1, with D possibly matching TRBD1 (5 bases). V was trimmed by 6 bases and J by 4 bases, leaving 12 bases between them. Germline values: CDR1 SGHTA, CDR2 FQGNSA. This CDR3 has 13 amino acids. The CDR3 nucleotides are TGTGCCAGCAGAATTGAGAGGGGCACTGAAGCTTTCTTT. Its translation is CASRIERGTEAFF.

This clonotype was seen only a few times. J is TRBJ1-1 and V is TRBV7-8; D not certain. The CDR3 has 12 amino acids. V was trimmed by 7 bases and J by 0 bases, leaving 6 bases between them. CDR1 is SGHVS, CDR2 FQNEAQ, per germline. The DNA for the CDR3 is TGTGCCAGCACGGCACTGAACACTGAAGCTTTCTTT. This sequence encodes CASTALNTEAFF.

V and J are TRBV20-1 and TRBJ1-2; D remains unclear. The germline CDR1 and CDR2 sequences are DFQATT and SNEGSKA (reference sequence). Trimming shortened V by 0 bases and J by 3 bases, and 5 bases separated the two germline ends. This CDR3 comprises 12 residues. The CDR3 reads CSARDEHYGYTF. For the CDR3, the DNA is TGCAGTGCTAGAGACGAACACTATGGCTACACCTTC.

The rearrangement joins TRBV4-2 to TRBJ1-2, with 12 bases fitting TRBD1. The V gene end was trimmed by 0 bases and the J gene end by 8 bases; junction bases not matched to a gene: 10. Germline V lookup: CDR1 LGHNA, CDR2 YNFKEQ. This CDR3 spans 17 amino acids. The chain's CDR3 is CASSQDRGQGATEGYTF. The CDR3 coding sequence is TGTGCCAGCAGCCAAGATCGGGGACAGGGGGCGACCGAAGGCTACACCTTC.

The chain carries TRBV20-1 and TRBJ2-1, with 11 bases matching TRBD2. Germline values: CDR1 DFQATT, CDR2 SNEGSKA (reference sequence). Trimming cost V 1 base and J 5 bases; bases outside gene matches: 7. The CDR3 consists of 16 residues. CDR3 protein: CSARVFGTSGDNEQFF. The CDR3 DNA reads as TGCAGTGCTAGAGTCTTTGGGACTAGCGGAGACAATGAGCAGTTCTTC.

This clonotype was detected a few times. V usage is TRBV28 and J usage is TRBJ1-5, with D unresolved. CDR3 length: 15 amino acids. V lost 6 bases to trimming and J lost 0 bases, with 12 bases between them. The germline V gene has CDR1 MDHEN and CDR2 SYDVKM. In DNA form, the CDR3 reads TGTGCCAGCAGGCGACGGCCAGTTAGCAATCAGCCCCAGCATTTT. Translation gives CASRRRPVSNQPQHF.

The rearrangement joins TRBV25-1 to TRBJ2-5; D remains unclear. Germline assignment: CDR1 MGHDK and CDR2 SYGVNS. Trimming shortened V by 2 bases and J by 5 bases, and 9 bases separated the two germline ends. The CDR3 covers 13 residues. In DNA, the CDR3 is TGTGCCAGCAGTGAACCAGAGAGGGAGACCCAGTACTTC. Amino acids: CASSEPERETQYF.

The J gene is TRBJ2-5, the V gene TRBV4-2; a possible D gene is TRBD1 (5 bases). From germline, CDR1 is LGHNA and CDR2 YNFKEQ. The ends were cut back, 4 bases at V and 2 bases at J, with 17 bases in the middle. The CDR3 is made up of 16 amino acids. CDR3: CASSPIRDLLQETQYF. For the CDR3, the DNA is TGTGCCAGCAGCCCCATCAGGGATCTCCTTCAAGAGACCCAGTACTTC.

The gene calls are TRBV20-1 and TRBJ2-1, with D possibly TRBD2 on 6 matching bases. CDR1 and CDR2 (germline): DFQATT, SNEGSKA (reference sequence). The CDR3 runs 13 residues. Trimming cost V 5 bases and J 4 bases, with 12 bases left between them. CDR3 residues: CSALADIYNEQFF. CDR3 coding DNA: TGCAGTGCTTTAGCGGATATATACAATGAGCAGTTCTTC.

The V call is TRBV10-3, the J call TRBJ2-7, with D tentatively TRBD1 (5 bases). The germline gives CDR1 ENHRY, CDR2 SYGVKD. V dropped 5 bases and J dropped 6 bases, with 11 bases sitting between them. The CDR3 is made up of 12 amino acids. The DNA of the CDR3 is TGTGCCATCAGTACAGGTACCGGCGAGCAGTACTTC. Translated, it gives CAISTGTGEQYF.

The rearrangement links TRBV5-1 to TRBJ2-1, with a tentative D call TRBD1 (6 bases). This CDR3 has 16 residues. Germline V gene sequence: CDR1 SGHRS, CDR2 YFSETQ. Trimming pared 3 bases from V and 5 bases from J, leaving 18 bases between. The DNA for the CDR3 is TGCGCCAGCAGCTACAACCGGGACAAAGGGGACAATGAGCAGTTCTTC. Its protein is CASSYNRDKGDNEQFF.

The table lists this clonotype with a count of one. The chain couples TRBV5-1 to TRBJ2-3, with TRBD2 matching over 7 bases. Germline CDR1 and CDR2: SGHRS and YFSETQ. V lost 3 bases to trimming and J lost 2 bases; unmatched junction nucleotides: 12. This CDR3 comprises 17 residues. The CDR3 protein is CASSSVASGDHTDTQYF. The CDR3 DNA follows: TGCGCCAGCAGCTCAGTGGCTAGCGGAGATCACACAGATACGCAGTATTTT.

The rearrangement uses TRBV28 and TRBJ2-5, with TRBD1 matching 7 bases. From germline, CDR1 is MDHEN and CDR2 SYDVKM. CDR3 size: 13 residues. With 3 bases clipped from V and 4 bases from J, the junction kept 2 bases outside the gene matches. For the CDR3, the DNA is TGTGCCAGCAGTTTTAGGGGGCCAGAGACCCAGTACTTC. Translation gives CASSFRGPETQYF.